The 4 T cell receptor beta chains reported below all come from one sample, sequenced in a study of cytomegalovirus exposure and HLA in healthy donors. It was with 60 Vbeta and 13 Jbeta primers that the PCR ran. The data were produced by immunoSEQ multiplex PCR, yet TCRdb's version contains in-frame clones alone and is incomplete. The top ten hold 6.3% of the sample, which has 150,000 to 200,000 clones, over 75% seen once. Sequenced material: PBMCs. These receptor sequences come from a man aged 40-49 years in good health and CMV-seropositive.

CDR3 sequence reads: CASSLGGRTYEQYF. Here the CDR3 DNA reads TGTGCCAGCAGCTTAGGTGGCAGAACCTACGAGCAGTACTTC. This rearrangement joins TRBV7-9 to TRBJ2-7, with D unclear. Germline V gives CDR1 SEHNR, CDR2 FQNEAQ (reference sequence). This CDR3 has 14 residues. Trimming took off 1 base at V and 2 bases at J, with 9 bases between the two ends.

The rearrangement links TRBV19 to TRBJ2-5; tentative D call: TRBD1 (6 bases). The DNA end is more similar to TRBJ2-7, so the J call may be wrong. The germline CDR1 and CDR2 sequences are LNHDA and SQIVND (reference sequence). CDR3 length equals 13 residues. CDR3 DNA: TGTGCCAGTAGTCGCAGGGGCGGATACGAGCAGTACTTC. Translating it yields CASSRRGGYEQYF.

V usage is TRBV4-2 and J usage is TRBJ2-2, with D maybe TRBD2 (5 bases). V lost 6 bases to trimming and J lost 4 bases, with 12 bases between them. CDR1 is LGHNA and CDR2 is YNFKEQ in the germline V gene. The CDR3 has 14 amino acids. The CDR3: CASRGAEFTGELFF. For the CDR3, the DNA is TGTGCCAGCAGGGGAGCGGAATTCACCGGGGAGCTGTTTTTT.

The V call is TRBV28, the J call TRBJ2-5; TRBD1 agrees at 10 bases. Per the germline V gene, CDR1 is MDHEN and CDR2 is SYDVKM. Trimming cost V 6 bases and J 0 bases; bases outside gene matches: 7. The CDR3 spans 16 residues. The CDR3 DNA reads TGTGCCAGCAGGTCCGGGACAGGGGCGAACCAAGAGACCCAGTACTTC. Translated: CASRSGTGANQETQYF.